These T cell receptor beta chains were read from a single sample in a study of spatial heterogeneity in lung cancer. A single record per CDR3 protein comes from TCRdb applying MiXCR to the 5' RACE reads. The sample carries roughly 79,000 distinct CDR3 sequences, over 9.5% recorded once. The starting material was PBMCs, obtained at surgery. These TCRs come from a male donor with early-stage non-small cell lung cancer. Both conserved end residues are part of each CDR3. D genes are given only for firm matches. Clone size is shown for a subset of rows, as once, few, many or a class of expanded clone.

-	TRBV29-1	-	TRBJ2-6	CSVLEGPGANVLTF	TGCAGCGTTCTGGAAGGGCCTGGGGCCAACGTCCTGACTTTC
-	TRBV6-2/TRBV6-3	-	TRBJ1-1	CASIWTLGNTEAFF	TGTGCCAGCATTTGGACGTTAGGGAACACTGAAGCTTTCTTT
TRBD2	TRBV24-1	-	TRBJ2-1	CATSDFAGEEQFF	TGTGCCACCAGTGATTTCGCGGGGGAAGAGCAGTTCTTC
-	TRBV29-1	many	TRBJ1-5	CSILNQPQHF	TGCAGTATCCTCAATCAGCCCCAGCATTTT
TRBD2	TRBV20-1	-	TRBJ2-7	CSARPGGSYEQYF	TGCAGTGCAAGACCGGGAGGGAGCTACGAGCAGTACTTC
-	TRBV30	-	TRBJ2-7	CAWDGGSYEQYF	TGTGCCTGGGACGGGGGATCATACGAGCAGTACTTC
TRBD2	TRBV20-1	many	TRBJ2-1	CSARDTGLAGGSEQFF	TGCAGTGCTAGAGATACGGGACTAGCGGGGGGTTCAGAGCAGTTCTTC
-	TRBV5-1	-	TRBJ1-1	CASKPRGEITEAFF	TGCGCCAGCAAGCCTAGGGGTGAGATCACTGAAGCTTTCTTT
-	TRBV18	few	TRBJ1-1	CASSQNAQEDTEAFF	TGTGCCAGCTCACAGAATGCGCAGGAAGACACTGAAGCTTTCTTT
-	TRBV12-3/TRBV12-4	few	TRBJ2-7	CASSPGPRRGEQYF	TGTGCCAGCAGCCCCGGGCCCCGGAGGGGCGAGCAGTACTTC
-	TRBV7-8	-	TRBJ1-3	CASSPGGLTGNTIYF	TGTGCCAGCAGCCCTGGGGGGTTGACTGGAAACACCATATATTTT
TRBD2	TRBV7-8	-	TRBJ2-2	CASRPRTAGDGTGELFF	TGTGCCAGCAGGCCCCGGACTGCGGGGGACGGCACCGGGGAGCTGTTTTTT
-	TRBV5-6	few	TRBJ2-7	CASSPLDRPPYEQYF	TGTGCCAGCAGCCCGCTCGACAGGCCACCCTACGAGCAGTACTTC
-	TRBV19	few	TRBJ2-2	CASSIWSGSGHGELFF	TGTGCCAGTAGTATATGGAGCGGTTCTGGGCACGGGGAGCTGTTTTTT
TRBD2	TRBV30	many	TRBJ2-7	CAWSAGTLRLAGYEQYF	TGTGCCTGGAGCGCAGGGACCTTAAGGCTAGCGGGTTACGAGCAGTACTTC
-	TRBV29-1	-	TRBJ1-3	CSGGAATGNTIYF	TGCAGCGGGGGAGCGGCGACTGGAAACACCATATATTTT
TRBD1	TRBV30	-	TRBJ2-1	CAWIVAGGSYNEQFF	TGTGCCTGGATAGTTGCAGGGGGCTCCTACAATGAGCAGTTCTTC
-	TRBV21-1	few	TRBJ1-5	CARQPGQPQHF	TGTGCCAGACAGCCCGGTCAGCCCCAGCATTTT
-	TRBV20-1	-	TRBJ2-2	CSARGWGPDTGELFF	TGCAGTGCTAGAGGGTGGGGGCCCGACACCGGGGAGCTGTTTTTT
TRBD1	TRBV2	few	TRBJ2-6	CASSRDRGRSGANVLTF	TGTGCCAGCAGTAGGGACAGGGGGCGATCTGGGGCCAACGTCCTGACTTTC
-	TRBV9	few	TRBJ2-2	CASSGPSGRVWELFF	TGTGCCAGCAGCGGCCCATCGGGCCGAGTTTGGGAGCTGTTTTTT
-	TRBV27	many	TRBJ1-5	CASRAASSNQPQHF	TGTGCCAGCAGGGCAGCCTCTAGCAATCAGCCCCAGCATTTT